These 26 T cell receptor beta chains were all obtained from the same sample, sequenced in a study of blood T cell repertoires in COVID-19. Using immunoSEQ multiplex PCR, the repertoire was profiled, and TCRdb retains in-frame clones only, with some absent. The table has tens of thousands of clones, approximately 88% seen once. The sequenced sample consisted of peripheral blood. All receptors come from a man aged 50 or older with acute or convalescent COVID-19.

The chain recombines TRBV7-2 with TRBJ1-2; 12 positions match TRBD1. The CDR3 is 15 amino acids. Germline V gene sequence: CDR1 SGHTA, CDR2 FQGNSA. Trimming removed 5 bases from V and 13 bases from J; junction bases left unmatched: 14. The CDR3 nucleotides read TGTGCCAGCAGCACTGGGACAGGGGGCGGTCGGTCAGCCACCTTC. Protein: CASSTGTGGGRSATF.

The V and J genes are TRBV7-2 and TRBJ1-1, with a tentative D call TRBD1 (6 bases). Germline-derived CDR1 and CDR2 are SGHTA and FQGNSA. This CDR3 is 14 amino acids long. Trimming took off 7 bases at V and 4 bases at J, with 16 bases between the two ends. The CDR3 nucleotides are TGTGCCAGCACCCTACGGGGGGCAGTCACTGAAGCTTTCTTT. It yields the protein CASTLRGAVTEAFF.

For the CDR3, the DNA is TGTGCCAGCAGTTTAAAACCCGGGACAGAGTTCATGAACACTGAAGCTTTCTTT. Encoded protein: CASSLKPGTEFMNTEAFF. The gene calls are TRBV5-6 and TRBJ1-1, with TRBD1 matching over 7 bases. This CDR3 spans 18 amino acids. Trimming cost V 5 bases and J 0 bases; bases outside gene matches: 16. Per the germline V gene, CDR1 is SGHDT and CDR2 is YYEEEE.

The chain recombines TRBV4-1 with TRBJ1-5; 8 positions agree with TRBD1. CDR1 is MGHRA, CDR2 YSYEKL, per germline. CDR3 length: 16 amino acids. V dropped 3 bases and J dropped 6; count of bases not matched to a gene: 10. The CDR3 here is CASSQSGQGWVQPQHF. CDR3 coding DNA: TGCGCCAGCAGCCAGTCCGGACAGGGTTGGGTTCAGCCCCAGCATTTT.

This chain connects TRBV11-2 to TRBJ2-2; 8 bases map to TRBD2. This CDR3 is built from 16 residues. With 0 bases clipped from V and 6 bases from J, the junction kept 6 bases outside the gene matches. Germline-derived CDR1 and CDR2 are SGHAT and FQNNGV. CDR3 loop: CASSLDYELAAGELFF. The CDR3 DNA reads as TGTGCCAGCAGCTTAGATTACGAACTAGCGGCCGGGGAGCTGTTTTTT.

V and J are TRBV3-1 (or the pseudogene TRBV3-2) and TRBJ2-5; 7 bases align to TRBD2. This CDR3 spans 15 amino acids. V lost 4 bases, J lost 2 bases, and 7 bases stayed unmatched. Germline V lookup: CDR1 LGHDT, CDR2 YNNKEL (reference sequence). The CDR3: CASSRTGTTQETQYF. For the CDR3, the DNA is TGTGCCAGCAGCCGCACCGGGACTACGCAAGAGACCCAGTACTTC.

V is TRBV4-1 and J is TRBJ2-3; D is uncertain. The CDR3 spans 16 residues. Germline V lookup: CDR1 MGHRA, CDR2 YSYEKL. Trimming left V 1 base short and J 0 bases short, with 11 bases between. CDR3 DNA sequence: TGCGCCAGCAGCCAAGTCTTACAGCCGAGCACAGATACGCAGTATTTT. It specifies CASSQVLQPSTDTQYF.

This clone was detected only once. The genes are TRBV19 and TRBJ1-1; a possible D gene is TRBD1 (6 bases). The germline V gene encodes CDR1 LNHDA and CDR2 SQIVND (reference sequence). The V end lost 1 base, the J end lost 2 bases, and 14 bases lay between the germline ends. This CDR3 has 16 amino acids. The CDR3 sequence: CASSIVGAGDNTEAFF. DNA of the CDR3: TGTGCCAGTAGTATAGTAGGCGCAGGGGATAACACTGAAGCTTTCTTT.

The count of this clone is one. J is TRBJ2-4 and V is TRBV2, with a possible D match to TRBD2 (5 bases). Germline V gene lookup returns CDR1 SNHLY and CDR2 FYNNEI. The V end lost 9 bases, the J end lost 0 bases, and 9 bases lay between the germline ends. The CDR3 has 13 amino acids. The DNA of the CDR3 is TGTGCCAGTGGGAGCTTAGCCAAAAACATTCAGTACTTC. Encoded protein: CASGSLAKNIQYF.

In its sample, this clone was seen once. The CDR3 loop reads CASSLRFEGYGEKLFF. As DNA, the CDR3 is TGTGCCAGCAGTTTAAGGTTCGAGGGATATGGTGAAAAACTGTTTTTT. The chain links TRBV27 to TRBJ1-4, with no clear D. CDR3 size: 16 residues. Trimming shortened V by 2 bases and J by 7 bases, and 17 bases separated the two germline ends. The germline V gene has CDR1 MNHEY and CDR2 SMNVEV (reference sequence).

This clone was seen a handful of times. The chain's CDR3 is CASESGTEAFF. For the CDR3, the DNA is TGTGCCAGCGAGTCGGGCACTGAAGCTTTCTTT. This chain links TRBV7-2 with TRBJ1-1; D is ambiguous. CDR1 and CDR2 from the germline V gene are SGHTA and FQGNSA. The CDR3 sequence is 11 residues long. The V end was cut by 8 bases, the J end by 4 bases, with 8 bases between. Combining the CDR3 with reference TRBV7-2 and TRBJ1-1 gives the whole variable domain GAGVSQSPSNKVTEKGKDVELRCDPISGHTALYWYRQSLGQGLEFLIYFQGNSAPDKSGLPSDRFSAERTGGSVSTLTIQRTQQEDSAVYLCASESGTEAFFGQGTRLTVV.

The chain has TRBV7-3 and TRBJ2-1, with TRBD1 matching over 11 bases. The J segment lost 7 bases and the V segment lost 4 bases, leaving 6 bases of the junction unmatched. CDR1 and CDR2 from the germline V gene are SGHTA and FQGTGA. The CDR3 spans 15 residues. The CDR3 loop is CASSWGQGDFNEQFF. CDR3 DNA sequence: TGTGCCAGCAGCTGGGGACAGGGGGACTTTAATGAGCAGTTCTTC.

This chain connects TRBV27 to TRBJ2-5; 14 bases line up with TRBD2. The CDR3 loop spans 18 amino acids. CDR1 and CDR2 from the germline V gene are MNHEY and SMNVEV (reference sequence). The J segment lost 4 bases and the V segment lost 5 bases, leaving 12 bases of the junction unmatched. The DNA of the CDR3 is TGTGCCAGCAGTCCAGGACTAGCGGGGGGCCTGTATGTAGAGACCCAGTACTTC. Protein product: CASSPGLAGGLYVETQYF.

This chain connects TRBV5-1 to TRBJ2-7, with D tentatively TRBD1 (6 bases). The CDR3 length is 13 residues. CDR1 and CDR2 from the germline V gene are SGHRS and YFSETQ. Trimming left V 4 bases short and J 4 bases short, with 12 bases between. CDR3 sequence reads: CASSPDRGYEQYF. CDR3 nucleotide sequence: TGCGCCAGCAGCCCGGACAGAGGATACGAGCAGTACTTC.

This clone was observed once. The chain is built from TRBV29-1 and TRBJ2-5; D possibly corresponds to TRBD2 (7 bases). The CDR3 sequence is 13 residues long. CDR1 is SQVTM and CDR2 is ANQGSEA in the germline V gene. Trimming took 8 bases from V and 5 from J, leaving 18 bases between them. The CDR3 spells CSCGGGQGETQYF. The CDR3 DNA follows: TGCAGCTGTGGGGGGGGCCAGGGGGAGACCCAGTACTTC.

The chain uses TRBV24-1 and TRBJ2-5; TRBD1 might be the D (5 bases). V was shortened by 4 bases and J by 0 bases, with 11 bases between the two germline ends. The germline V gene encodes CDR1 KGHDR and CDR2 SFDVKD. The CDR3 runs to 15 residues. Written as DNA, the CDR3 is TGTGCCACCAGTGACCCTGACAGATACCAAGAGACCCAGTACTTC. Amino acid sequence: CATSDPDRYQETQYF.

The genes are TRBV5-6 and TRBJ2-5, with 7 positions matching TRBD2. In germline, CDR1 is SGHDT, CDR2 YYEEEE. V shed 2 bases and J 2 bases; nucleotides not matched to a gene: 9. This CDR3 has 16 amino acids. CDR3 in amino acids: CASSLSGASEQETQYF. The CDR3 coding sequence is TGTGCCAGCAGCTTAAGCGGGGCTTCCGAACAAGAGACCCAGTACTTC.

This clone was recorded only once. This chain joins TRBV4-2 and TRBJ2-2; a weak D match, TRBD2 (6 bases). Trimming removed 0 bases from V and 7 bases from J, with 12 bases in between. The CDR3 sequence is 15 residues long. Germline V gives CDR1 LGHNA, CDR2 YNFKEQ. This chain's CDR3 is CASSQDTSIGGELFF. CDR3 nucleotide sequence: TGTGCCAGCAGCCAAGATACTAGCATCGGCGGGGAGCTGTTTTTT.

This clone was found a few times. The chain carries TRBV6-5 and TRBJ1-4; no clear D. Per the germline V gene, CDR1 is MNHEY and CDR2 is SVGAGI. The CDR3 extends over 16 amino acids. V gave up 0 bases and J gave up 0 bases, with 8 bases separating them. CDR3 residues: CASSYSSLATNEKLFF. CDR3 DNA sequence: TGTGCCAGCAGTTACTCGAGCCTTGCAACTAATGAAAAACTGTTTTTT.

This chain connects TRBV5-1 to TRBJ2-5; 8 nucleotides align to TRBD2. The V gene's germline CDR1 is SGHRS and CDR2 YFSETQ. With V trimmed by 5 bases and J by 5 bases, 5 bases remained unmatched. This CDR3 comprises 13 residues. The CDR3 nucleotides read TGCGCCAGCAGGCCGGGGGGGATGGAGACCCAGTACTTC. Protein product: CASRPGGMETQYF.

The chain couples TRBV19 to TRBJ1-2; D uncertain. The CDR3 loop spans 15 amino acids. Germline CDR1 LNHDA, CDR2 SQIVND (reference sequence). The V end lost 8 bases, the J end lost 5 bases, and 21 bases lay between the germline ends. CDR3 residues: CASSHLRAPGYGYTF. CDR3 nucleotides: TGTGCCAGTTCCCACCTGAGGGCGCCAGGATATGGCTACACCTTC.

This clone was detected once. The J gene is TRBJ1-3, the V gene TRBV10-3; TRBD1 agrees at 7 bases. The CDR3 runs to 14 residues. V was pared by 6 bases and J by 0 bases, with 2 bases of the junction left unmatched. CDR1 ENHRY and CDR2 SYGVKD come from the germline V gene. CDR3 sequence: CAIRAGGSGNTIYF. In DNA, the CDR3 is TGTGCCATCAGAGCAGGGGGCTCTGGAAACACCATATATTTT.

The gene calls are TRBV10-2 and TRBJ2-6; 8 bases fit TRBD1. Germline CDR1 reads WSHSY; CDR2 reads SAAADI. CDR3 size: 17 residues. The junction had 7 bases not matched to a gene; V was cut back by 6 bases and J by 0 bases. CDR3 nucleotides: TGCGCCAGCAGCACTGGACAGGGTTCCTCTGGGGCCAACGTCCTGACTTTC. The encoded protein is CASSTGQGSSGANVLTF.

With regard to this clone: Sequence at one end of the junction differs from germline and may be a read error. Written as DNA, the CDR3 is TGTGCCAGCAGCTTCAGGAACTTC. Its translation: CASSFRNF. The chain recombines TRBV5-8 with TRBJ2-5, with D unresolved. The CDR3 loop spans 8 amino acids. The germline CDR1 and CDR2 sequences are SGHTS and YDEGEE.

The V call is TRBV19, the J call TRBJ1-5; 9 bases map to TRBD1. Losses at the gene ends were 8 bases for V and 0 bases for J; bases not matched to a gene: 14. Per germline, CDR1 LNHDA and CDR2 SQIVND (reference sequence). The CDR3 contains 18 residues. CDR3 bases: TGTGCCAGTTCCAGGGGACAGGGTCAAATGTATAGCAATCAGCCCCAGCATTTT. This sequence encodes CASSRGQGQMYSNQPQHF. Using reference TRBV19 and TRBJ1-5 for the parts outside the CDR3, the full variable domain is DGGITQSPKYLFRKEGQNVTLSCEQNLNHDAMYWYRQDPGQGLRLIYYSQIVNDFQKGDIAEGYSVSREKKESFPLTVTSAQKNPTAFYLCASSRGQGQMYSNQPQHFGDGTRLSIL.

This clone has just one count. V usage is TRBV7-3 and J usage is TRBJ2-4, with D possibly matching TRBD2 (7 bases). Germline CDR1 is SGHTA and CDR2 is FQGTGA. V lost 10 bases to trimming and J lost 7 bases, with 23 bases between them. This CDR3 spans 15 amino acids. DNA for the CDR3: TGTGCCATCCATAACCGGGGGGCCCGTATTAACATTCAGTACTTC. Translation: CAIHNRGARINIQYF.